Sequencing of this T cell receptor (beta chain) was carried out in a study of blood T cell repertoires in COVID-19. In the study overall: The United States, Italy and Spain supplied acute and convalescent COVID-19 samples. Nucleic acid was either cDNA or gDNA, and it came from T cells, B-cell-depleted T cells, or PBMCs.

The method was immunoSEQ multiplex PCR; TCRdb's version includes in-frame clones alone and lacks a portion of them. Found here are 30,000 to 40,000 clones, more than 75% of them singletons; the top ten hold approximately 13%. Trimming took off 6 bases at V and 1 base at J, with 10 bases between the two ends. CDR1 is ENHRY, CDR2 SYGVKD, per germline. The CDR3 contains 15 residues. The clonotype was recovered from a human donor in a cohort sampled during active COVID-19. Sequenced input: peripheral blood. V and J are TRBV10-3 and TRBJ1-6, with D possibly being TRBD1 (6 bases). The CDR3 DNA reads TGTGCCATCAGGGAACAGGGATCCTATAATTCACCCCTCCACTTT. This gives the protein CAIREQGSYNSPLHF.